This record covers a single T cell receptor (beta chain). Antigen specificity is unknown. This sample was taken from a study of blood T cells in healthy people across ages. Broader study findings: The study found more naive CD4+ cells and higher diversity in long-lived than aged donors. TCR beta diversity per million T cells fell roughly linearly with age.

PBMCs, at least 6 million per sample, were isolated. Sample-barcoded 5' priming and a J-beta primer mix drove a second PCR of about 7 to 11 cycles. Every cDNA was tagged by a template-switch adaptor with 12 random nucleotides. TCRdb fed the 5' RACE reads into MiXCR, producing one record per CDR3 protein. Among about 970,000 distinct CDR3 sequences listed, roughly 51% were seen once. CDR3 length: 15 residues. The V gene's germline CDR1 is MDHEN and CDR2 SYDVKM. Between the trimmed V and J ends, which lost 5 bases and 0 bases, there was a span of 11 bases. Sequenced material: blood. The J gene is TRBJ1-3, the V gene TRBV28, with D unclear. The clonotype originates from an older woman in good health. CDR3 residues: CASSGPRLSGNTIYF. DNA of the CDR3: TGTGCCAGCAGTGGACCCCGACTCTCTGGAAACACCATATATTTT.